The 28 T cell receptor beta chains given below trace back to one sample, sequenced in a study of graft-versus-host responses after intestinal transplantation. Sequencing used immunoSEQ multiplex PCR; TCRdb keeps in-frame clones, though not all of them. The table includes roughly 120,000 clones, 93% detected once. These receptors have no known antigen. The sample here was unstimulated CD8+ T cells sorted from spleen or lymph node cells, taken before intestinal transplant. The receptors originated from a human donor who received an intestinal transplant.

V and J are TRBV9 and TRBJ2-7; D not certain. The CDR3 spans 14 residues. The V end lost 3 bases, the J end lost 2 bases, and 12 bases lay between the germline ends. Germline assignment: CDR1 SGDLS and CDR2 YYNGEE. The DNA for the CDR3 is TGTGCCAGCAGCGCAGGAACAGACACCTACGAGCAGTACTTC. It is translated as CASSAGTDTYEQYF. The full variable domain, with the rest looked up from reference TRBV9 and TRBJ2-7, is DSGVTQTPKHLITATGQRVTLRCSPRSGDLSVYWYQQSLDQGLQFLIQYYNGEERAKGNILERFSAQQFPDLHSELNLSSLELGDSALYFCASSAGTDTYEQYFGPGTRLTVT.

The table lists this clone with a count of one. V gene TRBV5-6 combines with J gene TRBJ1-5, with 9 bases identical to TRBD1. The CDR3 runs 15 residues. Germline trimming cut 4 bases from V and 5 bases from J; bases unmatched to any gene: 7. CDR1 SGHDT and CDR2 YYEEEE come from the germline V gene. DNA of the CDR3: TGTGCCAGCAGCACCGGGACAGGGCAGGATCAGCCCCAGCATTTT. It encodes CASSTGTGQDQPQHF.

The chain combines TRBV7-6 with TRBJ2-1, with 7 bases aligning to TRBD2. This CDR3 has 15 residues. The junction had 12 bases not matched to a gene; V was cut back by 5 bases and J by 8 bases. Germline loops: CDR1 SGHVS, CDR2 FNYEAQ. The CDR3 region has the DNA TGTGCCAGCAGCCCACCCGGGGAGCGGGACTATGAGCAGTTCTTC. Encoded protein: CASSPPGERDYEQFF.

The rearrangement joins TRBV10-3 to TRBJ2-5, with D perhaps TRBD1 (6 bases). CDR1 is ENHRY, CDR2 SYGVKD, per germline. The CDR3 length is 13 residues. V shed 3 bases and J shed 5 bases, with 10 bases lying between them. CDR3 amino acids: CAISDGGAETQYF. In DNA form, the CDR3 reads TGTGCCATCAGTGATGGGGGCGCGGAGACCCAGTACTTC.

The chain carries TRBV5-6 and TRBJ2-2; TRBD1 agrees at 8 bases. Germline V lookup: CDR1 SGHDT, CDR2 YYEEEE. This CDR3 comprises 16 residues. J was trimmed by 4 bases and V by 4 bases; bases with no gene match: 9. CDR3 residues: CASSPGTGGSTGELFF. CDR3 coding DNA: TGTGCCAGCAGCCCCGGGACAGGTGGAAGCACCGGGGAGCTGTTTTTT. The variable domain in full, with the rest retrieved from reference TRBV5-6 and TRBJ2-2, is DAGVTQSPTHLIKTRGQQVTLRCSPKSGHDTVSWYQQALGQGPQFIFQYYEEEERQRGNFPDRFSGHQFPNYSSELNVNALLLGDSALYLCASSPGTGGSTGELFFGEGSRLTVL.

About this clone itself: Sequence at one end of the junction differs from germline and may be a read error. The J gene is TRBJ2-1, the V gene TRBV13; 16 bases line up with TRBD2. In germline, CDR1 is PRHDT, CDR2 FYEKMQ (reference sequence). The CDR3 totals 18 residues. CDR3 in amino acids: CASSPGTSGRAPGNEQLF. In DNA, the CDR3 is TGTGCCAGCAGCCCGGGGACTAGCGGGAGGGCCCCGGGGAATGAGCAGCTCTTC.

V usage is TRBV4-2 and J usage is TRBJ2-1; tentatively, D is TRBD1 (6 bases). Germline V CDR1 and CDR2: LGHNA, YNFKEQ. The CDR3 length is 14 residues. The V gene lost 5 bases and the J gene lost 5 bases, with 13 bases spanning the gap. The CDR3 nucleotides read TGTGCCAGCAGCGGGGCAGGGGAGAACAATGAGCAGTTCTTC. It yields the protein CASSGAGENNEQFF.

This sequence joins TRBV18 and TRBJ1-1; TRBD1 matches 8 bases. This CDR3 contains 16 residues. CDR1 is KGHSH and CDR2 is LQKENI in the germline V gene. With V trimmed by 0 bases and J by 3 bases, 6 bases remained unmatched. The CDR3 here is CASSPPQGALDTEAFF. CDR3 in DNA: TGTGCCAGCTCACCACCGCAGGGGGCCCTGGACACTGAAGCTTTCTTT.

The chain uses TRBV5-1 and TRBJ2-1; 9 bases align to TRBD2. There are 17 residues in the CDR3. Germline loops: CDR1 SGHRS, CDR2 YFSETQ. With 0 bases clipped from V and 3 bases from J, the junction kept 7 bases outside the gene matches. DNA of the CDR3: TGCGCCAGCAGCTTGGGGGAGCGGGAGGCCAGCTACAATGAGCAGTTCTTC. This codes for CASSLGEREASYNEQFF.

The V and J genes are TRBV6-1 and TRBJ2-5; D is possibly TRBD1 or TRBD2 (6 bases each). Trimming pared 9 bases from V and 3 bases from J, leaving 17 bases between. There are 14 residues in the CDR3. Germline V gene lookup returns CDR1 MNHNS and CDR2 SASEGT. CDR3 DNA: TGTGCCAGTGCTGCATGGGGGGCCGAAGAGACCCAGTACTTC. Translated, it gives CASAAWGAEETQYF.

The chain couples TRBV30 to TRBJ2-7; D might be TRBD1 (6 bases). V was cut by 3 bases and J by 0 bases, with 12 bases left in between. Germline V gene sequence: CDR1 GTSNPN, CDR2 SVGIG (reference sequence). The CDR3 contains 14 residues. CDR3 in DNA: TGTGCCTGGAGCTCCACAGGGATCTCCTACGAGCAGTACTTC. Its translation: CAWSSTGISYEQYF.

This chain links TRBV9 with TRBJ2-1, with D possibly matching TRBD1 (6 bases). This CDR3 contains 15 residues. Germline CDR1 and CDR2: SGDLS and YYNGEE. V shed 4 bases and J shed 5 bases, with 16 bases lying between them. CDR3 DNA sequence: TGTGCCAGCAGCCCCCCCGGACAGCCCCACAATGAGCAGTTCTTC. Translation: CASSPPGQPHNEQFF.

This rearrangement joins TRBV4-1 to TRBJ2-3, with D tentatively TRBD2 (5 bases). CDR1 and CDR2 from the germline V gene are MGHRA and YSYEKL. V was clipped by 1 base and J by 5 bases, with 10 bases between them. CDR3 length: 14 residues. The CDR3 is CASSQATRLDTQYF. As DNA, the CDR3 is TGCGCCAGCAGCCAAGCTACTAGACTAGATACGCAGTATTTT.

This chain joins TRBV28 and TRBJ2-3; D is perhaps TRBD2 (5 bases). V lost 3 bases to trimming and J lost 1 base, with 14 bases between them. The CDR3 extends over 16 amino acids. CDR1 MDHEN and CDR2 SYDVKM come from the germline V gene. CDR3 coding DNA: TGTGCCAGCAGTTTCGAGGGCGGTCGGGGCACAGATACGCAGTATTTT. This gives the protein CASSFEGGRGTDTQYF.

The table lists this clone with a few counts. The chain couples TRBV7-9 to TRBJ1-4; tentative D call: TRBD1 (5 bases). Trimming took 5 bases from V and 6 from J, leaving 19 bases between them. From germline, CDR1 is SEHNR and CDR2 FQNEAQ (reference sequence). The CDR3 covers 16 residues. This CDR3 is CASSLWLAGRYEKLFF. The CDR3 nucleotides read TGTGCCAGCAGCCTCTGGCTGGCAGGGAGGTATGAAAAACTGTTTTTT.

The V gene is TRBV5-6, the J gene TRBJ2-3; no firm D call. The CDR3 contains 11 residues. Germline V gene sequence: CDR1 SGHDT, CDR2 YYEEEE. V lost 2 bases, J lost 4 bases, and 2 bases lay in between. DNA of the CDR3: TGTGCCAGCAGCTTCGCAGATACGCAGTATTTT. Amino acid sequence: CASSFADTQYF. Complete variable domain (other parts from reference TRBV5-6 and TRBJ2-3): DAGVTQSPTHLIKTRGQQVTLRCSPKSGHDTVSWYQQALGQGPQFIFQYYEEEERQRGNFPDRFSGHQFPNYSSELNVNALLLGDSALYLCASSFADTQYFGPGTRLTVL.

The chain combines TRBV4-1 with TRBJ1-2; tentative D call: TRBD1 (6 bases). The CDR3 is 13 residues long. Trimming removed 1 base from V and 6 bases from J, with 9 bases in between. The germline CDR1 and CDR2 sequences are MGHRA and YSYEKL. The CDR3: CASSQAGGDGYTF. CDR3 bases: TGCGCCAGCAGCCAAGCGGGGGGCGATGGCTACACCTTC.

The table lists this clone with a count of one. This sequence joins TRBV7-9 and TRBJ1-2; D is unresolved. The V gene's germline CDR1 is SEHNR and CDR2 FQNEAQ (reference sequence). This CDR3 region has 12 residues. V gave up 5 bases and J gave up 2 bases, with 6 bases separating them. CDR3 DNA sequence: TGTGCCAGCAGCCTACCCAACTATGGCTACACCTTC. Encoded protein: CASSLPNYGYTF. The full variable domain, in which reference TRBV7-9 and TRBJ1-2 provide the parts outside the CDR3, is DTGVSQNPRHKITKRGQNVTFRCDPISEHNRLYWYRQTLGQGPEFLTYFQNEAQLEKSRLLSDRFSAERPKGSFSTLEIQRTEQGDSAMYLCASSLPNYGYTFGSGTRLTVV.

The V call is TRBV27, the J call TRBJ1-2; 7 nucleotides align to TRBD1. The CDR3 consists of 15 residues. Germline CDR1 MNHEY, CDR2 SMNVEV (reference sequence). Germline trimming cut 3 bases from V and 0 bases from J; bases unmatched to any gene: 4. The CDR3 spells CASSFGQVSNYGYTF. The CDR3, as DNA: TGTGCCAGCAGTTTCGGACAGGTTTCTAACTATGGCTACACCTTC.

The rearrangement joins TRBV29-1 to TRBJ2-7, with TRBD2 matching 14 bases. V dropped 6 bases and J dropped 4; count of bases not matched to a gene: 20. Germline CDR1 reads SQVTM; CDR2 reads ANQGSEA. The CDR3 sequence is 19 residues long. CDR3 sequence: CSVPTNSWTSGRPTYEQYF. The CDR3 nucleotides read TGCAGCGTCCCCACCAATTCTTGGACTAGCGGGAGGCCCACTTACGAGCAGTACTTC.

The chain uses TRBV27 and TRBJ1-1, with 7 bases identical to TRBD1. V dropped 1 base and J dropped 4; count of bases not matched to a gene: 3. The CDR3 extends over 14 amino acids. CDR1 MNHEY and CDR2 SMNVEV come from the germline V gene (reference sequence). CDR3 sequence reads: CASSLFNRGTEAFF. The CDR3 DNA reads TGTGCCAGCAGTTTATTCAACAGGGGCACTGAAGCTTTCTTT.

CDR3 sequence (DNA): TGTGCCAGCACAGCAACGGGAGTGAACGAGCAGTACTTC. Protein sequence: CASTATGVNEQYF. The chain carries TRBV28 and TRBJ2-7; tentatively, D is TRBD2 (6 bases). The CDR3 consists of 13 residues. The ends were cut back, 7 bases at V and 5 bases at J, with 15 bases in the middle. CDR1 and CDR2 (germline): MDHEN, SYDVKM.

J is TRBJ1-1 and V is TRBV30; no firm D call. Trimming took 3 bases from V and 6 from J, leaving 14 bases between them. Germline CDR1 is GTSNPN and CDR2 is SVGIG (reference sequence). The CDR3 covers 13 residues. The CDR3 protein is CAWSFGPSSEAFF. CDR3 bases: TGTGCCTGGAGCTTCGGGCCGTCCTCTGAAGCTTTCTTT.

The chain recombines TRBV2 with TRBJ2-5; 8 bases line up with TRBD2. The DNA end is more similar to TRBJ2-7, so the J call may be wrong. The CDR3 loop spans 15 amino acids. The germline V gene has CDR1 SNHLY and CDR2 FYNNEI. Here the CDR3 reads CASSPAGATSYEQYF. The CDR3 coding sequence is TGTGCCAGCAGCCCAGCGGGGGCCACTTCCTACGAGCAGTACTTC.

This clone has only a few counts. This sequence joins TRBV28 and TRBJ2-2; the D is unclear. Germline CDR1 reads MDHEN; CDR2 reads SYDVKM. V was trimmed by 7 bases and J by 7 bases, leaving 4 bases between them. The CDR3 consists of 10 residues. DNA of the CDR3: TGTGCCAGCAAGAACGGGGAGCTGTTTTTT. Translated: CASKNGELFF.

V is TRBV5-4 and J is TRBJ1-1; no definite D call. Trimming stripped 4 bases from V and 0 bases from J, with 10 bases between. Per germline, CDR1 SGHNT and CDR2 YYREEE (reference sequence). This CDR3 is built from 14 residues. CDR3 amino acids: CASSRGVMNTEAFF. The CDR3 DNA reads TGTGCCAGCAGCCGCGGCGTCATGAACACTGAAGCTTTCTTT.

J is TRBJ2-5 and V is TRBV25-1, with D possibly matching TRBD2 (5 bases). With 0 bases removed from V and 5 bases from J, the gap between germline ends came to 19 bases. The CDR3 length is 17 residues. Looked up from germline, CDR1 is MGHDK and CDR2 is SYGVNS. This CDR3 reads CASSEYIRAADGETQYF. The CDR3 DNA reads as TGTGCCAGCAGTGAATATATACGAGCGGCTGACGGGGAGACCCAGTACTTC.

The chain has TRBV19 and TRBJ2-7; D call uncertain. CDR1 LNHDA and CDR2 SQIVND come from the germline V gene (reference sequence). The CDR3 is 13 residues long. Trimming took off 7 bases at V and 1 base at J, with 11 bases between the two ends. CDR3 protein: CASNFLGSYEQYF. CDR3 coding DNA: TGTGCCAGTAATTTCCTGGGATCCTACGAGCAGTACTTC.